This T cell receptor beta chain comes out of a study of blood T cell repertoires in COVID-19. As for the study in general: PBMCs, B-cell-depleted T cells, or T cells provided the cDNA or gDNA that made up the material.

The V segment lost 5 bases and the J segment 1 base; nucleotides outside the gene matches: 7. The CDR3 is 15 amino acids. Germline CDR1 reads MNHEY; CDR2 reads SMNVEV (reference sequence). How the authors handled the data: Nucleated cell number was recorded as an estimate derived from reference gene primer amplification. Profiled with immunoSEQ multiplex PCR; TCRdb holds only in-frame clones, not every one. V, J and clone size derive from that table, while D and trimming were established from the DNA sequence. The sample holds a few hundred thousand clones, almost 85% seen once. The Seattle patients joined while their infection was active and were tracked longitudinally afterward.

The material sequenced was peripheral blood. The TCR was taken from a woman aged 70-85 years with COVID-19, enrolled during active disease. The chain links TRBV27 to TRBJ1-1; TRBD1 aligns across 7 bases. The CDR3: CASSIRQGPNTEAFF. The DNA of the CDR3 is TGTGCCAGCAGTATCCGACAGGGCCCGAACACTGAAGCTTTCTTT.